This T cell receptor beta chain was profiled in a study of blood T cell repertoires in COVID-19. About the research overall: Italy, Spain and the United States were the sources of the convalescent and acute COVID-19 samples.

In the original analysis: How many nucleated cells were present was estimated from reference gene primer amplification. Sequencing used immunoSEQ multiplex PCR; TCRdb keeps in-frame clones, though not all of them. From that table come the V and J calls and clone size; the DNA was used to work out D and trimming. The table has more than 200,000 clones, approximately 86% seen once; the top ten hold 4% to 6%. CDR3 length: 13 amino acids. V lost 3 bases, J lost 8 bases, and 6 bases stayed unmatched. This clonotype originated in a woman older than 75 with active or convalescent COVID-19. This chain links TRBV12-3 or TRBV12-4 with TRBJ1-2, with 7 bases matching TRBD1. The sequencing input was peripheral blood. CDR3 residues: CASSFAGGKGYTF. CDR3 sequence (DNA): TGTGCCAGCAGTTTTGCAGGGGGTAAAGGCTACACCTTC.